A single TCR beta chain is shown here with its context. The sample originates from a study of PD-L1 blockade in urothelial cancer. V was pared by 6 bases and J by 12 bases, with 18 bases between. The CDR3 sequence is 12 residues long. Per germline, CDR1 SGHTA and CDR2 FQGNSA. Each PCR received spiked synthetic TCR analog templates. Produced via immunoSEQ multiplex PCR; TCRdb's table is partial and in-frame only. In the table there are 38,000 or so clones, around four fifths of which are singletons. Time point reported: pretreatment peripheral blood. The chain employs TRBV7-2 and TRBJ2-7; maybe TRBD1 (6 bases). The sequence was collected from a man at least 80 years old with urothelial cancer. The material sequenced was PBMCs, taken around atezolizumab (anti-PD-L1) treatment. For the CDR3, the DNA is TGTGCCAGCAGTTCATCCCCCGGACAGTGGTACTTC. Residues: CASSSSPGQWYF.